Listed below are T cell receptor beta chains from one sample, sequenced in a study of PD-1 blockade in classical Hodgkin lymphoma. The table came from immunoSEQ multiplex PCR; TCRdb's copy has only in-frame clones and leaves some out. The sample contains about 45,000 clones, roughly 78% of which appear only once. Sequenced here: peripheral blood mononuclear cells (PBMCs), sampled before the second cycle of nivolumab. Receptors were obtained from a human donor with classical Hodgkin lymphoma. Each CDR3 is given with its conserved first and last residue. Where a row states a size, it is once, few, many or the class of an expanded clone; other rows omit it.

V: TRBV7-8; size: .; CDR3: CASSLGGGAKPQYF
V: TRBV7-9; size: few; CDR3: CASSFRGNGYTF
V: TRBV7-9; size: .; CDR3: CASSSTGKRTQLFF
V: TRBV21-1; size: many; CDR3: CASSGRLAGHTIEQFF
V: TRBV6-6; size: .; CDR3: CASSYGGTVGNTIYF
V: TRBV27; size: few; CDR3: CASSLSLAGARETQYF
V: TRBV6-6; size: .; CDR3: CASSNLGGTEAFF
V: TRBV10-3; size: few; CDR3: CAISESDRGGWETQYF
V: TRBV19; size: .; CDR3: CASRLSGVDPNQPQHF
V: TRBV5-1; size: few; CDR3: CASSFGGGYEQYF
V: TRBV9; size: .; CDR3: CASSPRTSEEQFF
V: TRBV7-2; size: .; CDR3: CASSFGGAYEQYF
V: TRBV28; size: many; CDR3: CASRPDFGYTF
V: TRBV27; size: .; CDR3: CASRGLSPELGETQYF
V: TRBV12-5; size: .; CDR3: CASGLDPRMGGIQYF
V: TRBV27; size: few; CDR3: CASSRNTGLNQPQHF
V: TRBV15; size: .; CDR3: CATSSTLGLAGEVETQYF
V: TRBV5-1; size: .; CDR3: CASSLPPGGGELFF
V: TRBV10-3; size: .; CDR3: CAISGRDRGLPGYTF
V: TRBV6-6; size: .; CDR3: CASKGGHQGEQYF
V: TRBV4-3; size: .; CDR3: CASSLRQGSDEQFF
V: TRBV29-1; size: few; CDR3: CSVEGDSYEQYF
V: TRBV5-6; size: .; CDR3: CASSLEGLVTGNTIYF
V: TRBV7-6; size: .; CDR3: CASSSRRTQETQYF
V: TRBV30; size: .; CDR3: CAWSVRVGVYGYTF
V: TRBV7-2; size: .; CDR3: CASSLDLGDEQYF